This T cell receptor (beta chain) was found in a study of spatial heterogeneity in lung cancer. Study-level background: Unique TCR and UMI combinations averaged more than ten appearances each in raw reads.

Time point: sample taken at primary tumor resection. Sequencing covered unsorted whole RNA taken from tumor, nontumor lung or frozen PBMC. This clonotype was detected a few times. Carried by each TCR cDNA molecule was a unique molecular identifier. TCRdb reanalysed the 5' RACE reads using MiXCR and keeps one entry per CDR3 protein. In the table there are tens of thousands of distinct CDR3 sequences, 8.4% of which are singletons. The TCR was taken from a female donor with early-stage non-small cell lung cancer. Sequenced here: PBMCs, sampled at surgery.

The CDR3 DNA is TGTGCCAGCAGTCACGGGGAAACAGATACGCAGTATTTT. It is translated as CASSHGETDTQYF. The rearrangement uses TRBV6-5 and TRBJ2-3, with D perhaps TRBD2 (5 bases). Germline V CDR1 and CDR2: MNHEY, SVGAGI. V lost 5 bases and J lost 3, with 9 bases in between. The CDR3 extends over 13 amino acids.